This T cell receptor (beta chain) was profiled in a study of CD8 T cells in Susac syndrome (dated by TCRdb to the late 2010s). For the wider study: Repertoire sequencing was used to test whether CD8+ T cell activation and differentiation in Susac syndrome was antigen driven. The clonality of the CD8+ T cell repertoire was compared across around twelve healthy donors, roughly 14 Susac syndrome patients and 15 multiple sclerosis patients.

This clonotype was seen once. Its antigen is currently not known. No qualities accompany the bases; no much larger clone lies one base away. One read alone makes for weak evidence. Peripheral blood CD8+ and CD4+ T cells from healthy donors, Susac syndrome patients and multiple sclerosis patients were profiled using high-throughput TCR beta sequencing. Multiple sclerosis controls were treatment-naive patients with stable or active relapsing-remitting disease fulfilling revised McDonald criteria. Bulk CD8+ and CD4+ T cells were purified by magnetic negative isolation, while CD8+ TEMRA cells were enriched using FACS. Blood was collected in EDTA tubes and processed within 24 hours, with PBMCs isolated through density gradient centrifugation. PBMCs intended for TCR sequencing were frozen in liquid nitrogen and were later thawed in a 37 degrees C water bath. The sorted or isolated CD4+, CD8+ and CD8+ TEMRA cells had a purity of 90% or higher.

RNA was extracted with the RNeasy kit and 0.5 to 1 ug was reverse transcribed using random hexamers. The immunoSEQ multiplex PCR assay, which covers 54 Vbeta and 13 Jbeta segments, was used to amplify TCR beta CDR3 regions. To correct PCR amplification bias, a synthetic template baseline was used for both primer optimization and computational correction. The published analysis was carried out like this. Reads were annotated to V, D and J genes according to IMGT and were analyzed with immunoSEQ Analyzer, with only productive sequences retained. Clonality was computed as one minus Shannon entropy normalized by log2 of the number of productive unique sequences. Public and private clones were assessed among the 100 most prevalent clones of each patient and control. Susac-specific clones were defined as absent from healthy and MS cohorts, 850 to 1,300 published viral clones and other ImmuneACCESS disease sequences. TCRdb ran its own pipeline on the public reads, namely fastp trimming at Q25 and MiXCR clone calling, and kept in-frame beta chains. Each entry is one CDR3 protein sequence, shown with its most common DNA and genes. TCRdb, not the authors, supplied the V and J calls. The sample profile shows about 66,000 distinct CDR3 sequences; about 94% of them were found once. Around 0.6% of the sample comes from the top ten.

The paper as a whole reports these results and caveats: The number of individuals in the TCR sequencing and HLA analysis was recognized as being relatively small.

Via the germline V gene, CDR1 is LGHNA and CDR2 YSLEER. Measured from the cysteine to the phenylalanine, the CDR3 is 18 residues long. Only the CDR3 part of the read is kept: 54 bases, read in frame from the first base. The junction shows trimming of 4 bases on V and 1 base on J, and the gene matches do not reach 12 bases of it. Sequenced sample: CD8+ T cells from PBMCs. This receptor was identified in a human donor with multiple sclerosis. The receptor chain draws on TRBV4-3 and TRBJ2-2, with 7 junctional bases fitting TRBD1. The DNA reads TGCGCCAGCAGCCCACAGGGGTCCCCTATTATGAACACCGGGGAGCTGTTTTTT. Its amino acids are CASSPQGSPIMNTGELFF.